This TCR beta chain came from a study of shared clonotypes between healthy human individuals. Germline V lookup: CDR1 ENHRY, CDR2 SYGVKD. V lost 4 bases to trimming and J lost 2 bases, with 16 bases between them. This CDR3 spans 16 amino acids. The test was conducted at deep level. The authors distributed each subset's genomic DNA evenly over several immunoSEQ plates. The table came from immunoSEQ multiplex PCR; TCRdb's copy has only in-frame clones and leaves some out. The repertoire consists of about 680,000 clones, with approximately 79% occurring once and the leading ten covering more than 1.5%. General study results and limits: Represented genetic and exposure-history diversity was restricted by having few donors. Incompleteness in sorted-subset sequencing, despite large depth, was shown by rarefaction.

As regards this clone: Its antigen is as yet unknown.

The rearrangement links TRBV10-3 to TRBJ2-3, with D tentatively TRBD2 (5 bases). This TCR derives from a woman in her twenties or thirties in good health. Sequenced input: memory CD4+ T cells sorted from blood. Subset denoted: CD45RA-negative fraction. The CDR3 protein is CAISGGRKAATDTQYF. For the CDR3, the DNA is TGTGCCATCAGTGGGGGTAGGAAAGCGGCCACAGATACGCAGTATTTT.